The rows below give T cell receptor beta chains drawn from one sample of a study of early T cells in non-severe SARS-CoV-2 infection. One entry per CDR3 protein, called by TCRdb with MiXCR from the 5' RACE reads. The table lists fewer than 55,000 distinct CDR3 sequences, 3% to 4% of them singletons, with just over 3% in the top ten. Sequenced material: whole blood. Receptors were obtained from an adult who was a healthcare worker with PCR-confirmed SARS-CoV-2 infection or an uninfected control (not recorded which). The CDR3 runs from the conserved cysteine through the conserved F or W. A D gene is named only where the DNA matches it firmly. Expanded clones get a size class; other rows say once, few or many, or leave the size out.

d_gene: NA; j_gene: TRBJ2-2; abundance: NA; v_gene: TRBV7-9; CDR3nt: TGTGCCAGCAGCTCCCCACCGAACACCGGGGAGCTGTTTTTT; CDR3aa: CASSSPPNTGELFF
d_gene: NA; j_gene: TRBJ2-7; abundance: few; v_gene: TRBV19; CDR3nt: TGTGCCAGTAGTAACGGACCCCTATTCTACGAGCAGTACTTC; CDR3aa: CASSNGPLFYEQYF
d_gene: TRBD1; j_gene: TRBJ1-2; abundance: many; v_gene: TRBV25-1; CDR3nt: TGTGCCAGCAGGAAGACAGGGGGCCCCTATGGCTACACCTTC; CDR3aa: CASRKTGGPYGYTF
d_gene: TRBD2; j_gene: TRBJ2-3; abundance: many; v_gene: TRBV27; CDR3nt: TGTGCCAGCAGTCTAGCGGGGGATAGCACAGATACGCAGTATTTT; CDR3aa: CASSLAGDSTDTQYF
d_gene: TRBD2; j_gene: TRBJ2-3; abundance: many; v_gene: TRBV28; CDR3nt: TGTGCCAGCACCCACGGGCTAGCGGGGCCGGGAGATACGCAGTATTTT; CDR3aa: CASTHGLAGPGDTQYF
d_gene: TRBD1; j_gene: TRBJ1-2; abundance: many; v_gene: TRBV20-1; CDR3nt: TGCAGTGCCCCACAGGGGGCCTATGGCTACACCTTC; CDR3aa: CSAPQGAYGYTF
d_gene: NA; j_gene: TRBJ2-7; abundance: many; v_gene: TRBV14; CDR3nt: TGTGCCAGCAGCCCATCCCGCTTCGAGCAGTACTTC; CDR3aa: CASSPSRFEQYF
d_gene: NA; j_gene: TRBJ2-7; abundance: NA; v_gene: TRBV29-1; CDR3nt: TGCAGCGTCGACTGGGGGGACGAGCAGTACTTC; CDR3aa: CSVDWGDEQYF
d_gene: TRBD2; j_gene: TRBJ2-1; abundance: NA; v_gene: TRBV12-3/TRBV12-4; CDR3nt: TGTGCCAGCAGTTCCCCGGGAGGCCACGCTCGGAGTGAGCAGTTCTTC; CDR3aa: CASSSPGGHARSEQFF
d_gene: NA; j_gene: TRBJ2-2; abundance: NA; v_gene: TRBV2; CDR3nt: TGTGCCAGCAGTCCAGGGGACATAACCGGGGAGCTGTTTTTT; CDR3aa: CASSPGDITGELFF
d_gene: NA; j_gene: TRBJ2-1; abundance: many; v_gene: TRBV7-8; CDR3nt: TGTGCCAGCAGCCCGATGGGGCCTTACAATGAGCAGTTCTTC; CDR3aa: CASSPMGPYNEQFF
d_gene: TRBD1; j_gene: TRBJ2-7; abundance: few; v_gene: TRBV18; CDR3nt: TGTGCCAGCTCGCTAGGACAGGAGCACTACGAGCAGTACTTC; CDR3aa: CASSLGQEHYEQYF
d_gene: TRBD1; j_gene: TRBJ1-1; abundance: many; v_gene: TRBV6-1; CDR3nt: TGTGCCAGCAGCACAGGGGAGGCCACTGAAGCTTTCTTT; CDR3aa: CASSTGEATEAFF
d_gene: NA; j_gene: TRBJ2-7; abundance: many; v_gene: TRBV29-1; CDR3nt: TGCAGCGTTATCCAGGGTGCCTACGAGCAGTACTTC; CDR3aa: CSVIQGAYEQYF
d_gene: NA; j_gene: TRBJ2-3; abundance: few; v_gene: TRBV7-3; CDR3nt: TGTGCCAGCAGCCCTCGGATTGACACAGATACGCAGTATTTT; CDR3aa: CASSPRIDTDTQYF
d_gene: TRBD1; j_gene: TRBJ2-7; abundance: NA; v_gene: TRBV10-3; CDR3nt: TGTGCCATCAAGACAGGGGGCGAAGAGCAGTACTTC; CDR3aa: CAIKTGGEEQYF
d_gene: NA; j_gene: TRBJ2-6; abundance: many; v_gene: TRBV5-6; CDR3nt: TGTGCCAGCAGCTTTATGACAGACTCTGGGGCCAACGTCCTGACTTTC; CDR3aa: CASSFMTDSGANVLTF
d_gene: TRBD1; j_gene: TRBJ2-5; abundance: many; v_gene: TRBV5-1; CDR3nt: TGCGCCAGCAGCAATCCCAGGGGGACGGAGACCCAGTACTTC; CDR3aa: CASSNPRGTETQYF
d_gene: NA; j_gene: TRBJ1-1; abundance: many; v_gene: TRBV14; CDR3nt: TGTGCCAGCAGCCAAGTCGGGGGGGGAAAGACTGAAGCTTTCTTT; CDR3aa: CASSQVGGGKTEAFF
d_gene: NA; j_gene: TRBJ2-1; abundance: many; v_gene: TRBV21-1; CDR3nt: TGTGCCAGCAGCAAAAGTGCCGGCCTCTCCTACAATGAGCAGTTCTTC; CDR3aa: CASSKSAGLSYNEQFF
d_gene: NA; j_gene: TRBJ2-4; abundance: many; v_gene: TRBV6-5; CDR3nt: TGTGCCAGCAGTTACTCTTCGTTAGCCAAAAACATTCAGTACTTC; CDR3aa: CASSYSSLAKNIQYF
d_gene: NA; j_gene: TRBJ2-3; abundance: many; v_gene: TRBV2; CDR3nt: TGTGCCAGCTTACTAGCCGGCACAGATACGCAGTATTTT; CDR3aa: CASLLAGTDTQYF
d_gene: NA; j_gene: TRBJ1-3; abundance: many; v_gene: TRBV30; CDR3nt: TGTGCCTGGAGTCCCCGGGACGAGATCTCTGGAAACACCATATATTTT; CDR3aa: CAWSPRDEISGNTIYF
d_gene: NA; j_gene: TRBJ1-6; abundance: many; v_gene: TRBV6-5; CDR3nt: TGTGCCAGCAGTCCGGGGGGGGTGATGGGTTCACCCCTCCACTTT; CDR3aa: CASSPGGVMGSPLHF
d_gene: NA; j_gene: TRBJ2-7; abundance: few; v_gene: TRBV19; CDR3nt: TGTGCCAGTAGTATCCCCGGTCCCTACGAGCAGTACTTC; CDR3aa: CASSIPGPYEQYF
d_gene: NA; j_gene: TRBJ1-1; abundance: many; v_gene: TRBV6-5; CDR3nt: TGTGCCAGCAGCTCCCCCTCGGCTTCGAACACTGAAGCTTTCTTT; CDR3aa: CASSSPSASNTEAFF
d_gene: NA; j_gene: TRBJ2-5; abundance: many; v_gene: TRBV5-1; CDR3nt: TGCGCCAGCAGGCCCCAGTACTTC; CDR3aa: CASRPQYF
d_gene: TRBD2; j_gene: TRBJ2-3; abundance: few; v_gene: TRBV5-1; CDR3nt: TGCGCCAGCAGCCCGCGGGGGGCTGGCACAGATACGCAGTATTTT; CDR3aa: CASSPRGAGTDTQYF
d_gene: NA; j_gene: TRBJ1-2; abundance: few; v_gene: TRBV12-3/TRBV12-4; CDR3nt: TGTGCCAGCAGTCGCAGGATTAACTATGGCTACACCTTC; CDR3aa: CASSRRINYGYTF
d_gene: TRBD2; j_gene: TRBJ2-1; abundance: few; v_gene: TRBV7-9; CDR3nt: TGTGCCAGCAGCCAATCCGGGACTAGCCTTGAGCAGTTCTTC; CDR3aa: CASSQSGTSLEQFF
d_gene: TRBD2; j_gene: TRBJ2-1; abundance: many; v_gene: TRBV29-1; CDR3nt: TGCAGCGTTGAAGGTTTGGGGGGGACCTACAATGAGCAGTTCTTC; CDR3aa: CSVEGLGGTYNEQFF
d_gene: TRBD1; j_gene: TRBJ2-1; abundance: many; v_gene: TRBV7-2; CDR3nt: TGTGCCAGCAGCTCCCACCAGGGGGTTTACAATGAGCAGTTCTTC; CDR3aa: CASSSHQGVYNEQFF
d_gene: NA; j_gene: TRBJ2-7; abundance: many; v_gene: TRBV12-3/TRBV12-4; CDR3nt: TGTGCCAGCAGCTCCTACCCCGCCTACGAGCAGTACTTC; CDR3aa: CASSSYPAYEQYF
d_gene: NA; j_gene: TRBJ1-4; abundance: few; v_gene: TRBV12-3/TRBV12-4; CDR3nt: TGTGCCAGCAGTAGCTGGACCTCTAATGAAAAACTGTTTTTT; CDR3aa: CASSSWTSNEKLFF
d_gene: TRBD1; j_gene: TRBJ2-7; abundance: many; v_gene: TRBV27; CDR3nt: TGTGCCAGCAGTTCGAATCATAGACAGGGGGCGGAGGAGTACTTC; CDR3aa: CASSSNHRQGAEEYF
d_gene: TRBD1; j_gene: TRBJ1-1; abundance: many; v_gene: TRBV30; CDR3nt: TGTGCCTGGAGCGCCCGCTCGGGACAGACTCACACTGAAGCTTTCTTT; CDR3aa: CAWSARSGQTHTEAFF
d_gene: NA; j_gene: TRBJ2-2; abundance: many; v_gene: TRBV18; CDR3nt: TGTGCCAGCTCCCCTCTGACGGACGCGAACACCGGGGAGCTGTTTTTT; CDR3aa: CASSPLTDANTGELFF
d_gene: NA; j_gene: TRBJ2-2; abundance: few; v_gene: TRBV7-6; CDR3nt: TGTGCCAGCAGCCCACGGACCGGGGAGCTGTTTTTT; CDR3aa: CASSPRTGELFF
d_gene: TRBD1; j_gene: TRBJ1-5; abundance: many; v_gene: TRBV7-9; CDR3nt: TGTGCAGTGGGACAGGGGGCTAGTGTTCAGCCCCAGCATTTT; CDR3aa: CAVGQGASVQPQHF
d_gene: NA; j_gene: TRBJ2-1; abundance: many; v_gene: TRBV10-3; CDR3nt: TGTGCCATCAGTGAGTCATGGAGCAGCTCCTACAATGAGCAGTTCTTC; CDR3aa: CAISESWSSSYNEQFF
d_gene: NA; j_gene: TRBJ2-2; abundance: many; v_gene: TRBV19; CDR3nt: TGTGCCAGTATCGAACAACCGGGGTCGAACACCGGGGAGCTGTTTTTT; CDR3aa: CASIEQPGSNTGELFF
d_gene: NA; j_gene: TRBJ2-7; abundance: NA; v_gene: TRBV11-2; CDR3nt: TGTGCCAGCAGCTTAGATCTCCGCGAGCAGTACTTC; CDR3aa: CASSLDLREQYF
d_gene: NA; j_gene: TRBJ1-5; abundance: NA; v_gene: TRBV6-1; CDR3nt: TGTGCCAGCAGTACGTACTGGGGGAACCAGCCCCAGCATTTT; CDR3aa: CASSTYWGNQPQHF